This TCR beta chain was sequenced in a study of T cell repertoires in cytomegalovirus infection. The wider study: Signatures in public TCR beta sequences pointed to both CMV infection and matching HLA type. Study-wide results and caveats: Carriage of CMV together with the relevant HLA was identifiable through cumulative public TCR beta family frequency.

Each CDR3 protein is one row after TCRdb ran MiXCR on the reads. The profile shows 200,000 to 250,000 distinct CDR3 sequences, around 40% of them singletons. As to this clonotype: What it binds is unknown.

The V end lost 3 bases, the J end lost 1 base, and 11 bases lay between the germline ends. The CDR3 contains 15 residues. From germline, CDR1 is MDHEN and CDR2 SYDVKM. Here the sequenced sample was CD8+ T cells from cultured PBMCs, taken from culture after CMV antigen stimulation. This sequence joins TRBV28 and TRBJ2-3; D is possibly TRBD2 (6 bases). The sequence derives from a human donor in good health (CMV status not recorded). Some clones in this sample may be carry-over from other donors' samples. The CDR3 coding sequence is TGTGCCAGCAGTTTTTGGGGACTCCGCACAGATACGCAGTATTTT. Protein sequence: CASSFWGLRTDTQYF. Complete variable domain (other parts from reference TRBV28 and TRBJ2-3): DVKVTQSSRYLVKRTGEKVFLECVQDMDHENMFWYRQDPGLGLRLIYFSYDVKMKEKGDIPEGYSVSREKKERFSLILESASTNQTSMYLCASSFWGLRTDTQYFGPGTRLTVL.